These 11 T cell receptor beta chains were all obtained from the same sample, sequenced in a study of shared clonotypes between healthy human individuals. The repertoire was sequenced with immunoSEQ multiplex PCR; TCRdb's copy has only in-frame clones and lacks some. The profile shows over 950,000 clones, approximately 77% of them singletons. Sequencing used memory CD4+ T cells from PBMCs. The subset is: CD45RA-negative fraction. These TCRs come from a man in his late teens or twenties in good health. Some clones in this sample may be carry-over from other donors' samples.

The genes are TRBV5-1 and TRBJ2-1; 12 nucleotides match TRBD2. Germline CDR1 is SGHRS and CDR2 is YFSETQ. This CDR3 contains 16 residues. Trimming removed 4 bases from V and 4 bases from J; junction bases left unmatched: 6. The CDR3 loop is CASSEGGLAGYNEQFF. CDR3 DNA sequence: TGCGCCAGCAGCGAAGGGGGACTAGCGGGTTACAATGAGCAGTTCTTC.

This rearrangement joins TRBV5-6 to TRBJ2-3; D gene uncertain. The V and J ends lost 2 bases and 7 bases respectively, with 11 bases between them. CDR1 SGHDT and CDR2 YYEEEE come from the germline V gene. There are 13 residues in the CDR3. This CDR3 reads CASSFLTSYTQYF. For the CDR3, the DNA is TGTGCCAGCAGCTTTCTGACCAGCTATACGCAGTATTTT. The full variable domain, completed using reference TRBV5-6 and TRBJ2-3, is DAGVTQSPTHLIKTRGQQVTLRCSPKSGHDTVSWYQQALGQGPQFIFQYYEEEERQRGNFPDRFSGHQFPNYSSELNVNALLLGDSALYLCASSFLTSYTQYFGPGTRLTVL.

V usage is TRBV6-6 and J usage is TRBJ2-7; D remains unclear. V was trimmed by 2 bases and J by 3 bases, leaving 5 bases between them. The CDR3 runs to 12 residues. Germline V gene data show CDR1 as MNHNY and CDR2 as SVGAGI (reference sequence). The CDR3 loop is CASSYTYYEQYF. In DNA form, the CDR3 reads TGTGCCAGCAGTTACACTTACTACGAGCAGTACTTC.

Only one count was recorded for this clone. The genes are TRBV7-8 and TRBJ2-1; 10 nucleotides align to TRBD1. Unmatched junction bases numbered 16, after V lost 0 bases and J lost 2 bases. This CDR3 spans 21 amino acids. The germline V gene has CDR1 SGHVS and CDR2 FQNEAQ. This CDR3 reads CASSLAVVTGGTHLTYNEQFF. The CDR3 nucleotides are TGTGCCAGCAGCTTAGCCGTCGTGACAGGGGGCACGCACCTCACCTACAATGAGCAGTTCTTC. Variable domain in full (rest from reference TRBV7-8 and TRBJ2-1): GAGVSQSPRYKVAKRGQDVALRCDPISGHVSLFWYQQALGQGPEFLTYFQNEAQLDKSGLPSDRFFAERPEGSVSTLKIQRTQQEDSAVYLCASSLAVVTGGTHLTYNEQFFGPGTRLTVL.

In this sample, this clone turned up a few times. The J gene is TRBJ1-4, the V gene TRBV25-1, with 10 positions matching TRBD1. The CDR3 has 14 amino acids. CDR1 is MGHDK and CDR2 is SYGVNS in the germline V gene. V was clipped by 3 bases and J by 8 bases; unmatched bases: 3. This CDR3 is CASSDRDRGEKLFF. The DNA for the CDR3 is TGTGCCAGCAGTGATAGGGACAGGGGCGAAAAACTGTTTTTT.

This clone was seen once. Other nucleotide sequences from this sample produce the same CDR3. The chain links TRBV18 to TRBJ1-2; a weak D match, TRBD1 (6 bases). V lost 3 bases and J 2 bases, leaving 10 bases between the germline ends. Germline lookup yields CDR1 KGHSH and CDR2 LQKENI. The CDR3 covers 14 residues. CDR3 coding DNA: TGTGCCAGCTCACCTTCACAGGGAAACTATGGCTACACCTTC. Its translation: CASSPSQGNYGYTF.

The chain uses TRBV11-2 and TRBJ2-3; 8 nucleotides align to TRBD1. Trimming took 1 base from V and 1 from J; bases not matched to a gene: 7. The CDR3 runs to 17 residues. From germline, CDR1 is SGHAT and CDR2 FQNNGV. The CDR3 region is CASSLASPGGGTDTQYF. For the CDR3, the DNA is TGTGCCAGCAGCTTAGCCTCCCCAGGGGGCGGCACAGATACGCAGTATTTT.

The rearrangement uses TRBV11-3 and TRBJ2-7, with a tentative D call TRBD1 (6 bases). This CDR3 is built from 13 residues. The germline CDR1 and CDR2 sequences are SGHNT and YENEEA. V was shortened by 5 bases and J by 2 bases, with 10 bases between the two germline ends. CDR3 nucleotides: TGTGCCAGCAGCCGGGACACCGCCTACGAGCAGTACTTC. It yields the protein CASSRDTAYEQYF.

This clone was picked up many times. V gene TRBV7-9 combines with J gene TRBJ2-5, with 9 positions matching TRBD1. The CDR3 is 15 amino acids. J gave up 1 base and V 11 bases, and 11 bases lay outside the gene matches. Germline CDR1 and CDR2: SEHNR and FQNEAQ (reference sequence). The CDR3 nucleotides read TGTGCCGGTGGTGGGGGACAGGGAGGCCAAGAGACCCAGTACTTC. Its protein product is CAGGGGQGGQETQYF. Variable domain in full (rest from reference TRBV7-9 and TRBJ2-5): DTGVSQNPRHKITKRGQNVTFRCDPISEHNRLYWYRQTLGQGPEFLTYFQNEAQLEKSRLLSDRFSAERPKGSFSTLEIQRTEQGDSAMYLCAGGGGQGGQETQYFGPGTRLLVL.

The chain carries TRBV23-1 and TRBJ2-7; maybe TRBD2 (5 bases). TRBV23-1 carries the ORF label, with uncertain function. V was clipped by 11 bases and J by 6 bases, with 14 bases between them. CDR3 size: 11 residues. The CDR3 sequence is CAPGEGAEQYF. The CDR3 DNA reads as TGCGCCCCCGGCGAGGGTGCCGAGCAGTACTTC.

This clone was detected a few times. V and J are TRBV5-6 and TRBJ1-1; TRBD1 might be the D (5 bases). The ends were cut back, 4 bases at V and 3 bases at J, with 22 bases in the middle. Germline V gene lookup returns CDR1 SGHDT and CDR2 YYEEEE. CDR3 length: 17 amino acids. CDR3 bases: TGTGCCAGCAGCCCCATCCACACCCGACAGAGATACACTGAAGCTTTCTTT. Translating gives CASSPIHTRQRYTEAFF.